This T cell receptor beta chain is drawn from a study of T cells after yellow fever vaccination. Across the whole study: Those fractions that held only low numbers of cells were prepared using the SMART-Seq v4 Ultra Low Input RNA kit.

The V gene lost 0 bases and the J gene lost 1 base, with 6 bases spanning the gap. This CDR3 contains 14 residues. CDR1 is PRHDT and CDR2 is FYEKMQ in the germline V gene (reference sequence). TCR cDNA was made by 5'RACE template switching, adding a universal primer site and UMIs. MiXCR, applied by TCRdb to the 5' RACE reads, yields one record per CDR3 protein. The sample carries some 27,000 distinct CDR3 sequences, 5.5% to 8% recorded once. This receptor was obtained from a man younger than 45 who received the YFV17D yellow fever vaccine. Sample: PBMCs, either bulk or a sorted T-cell subset (CD4+, CD8+, memory, or dextramer-sorted; not recorded which), taken on the day of the yellow fever booster vaccination. The chain links TRBV13 to TRBJ1-1; maybe TRBD1 (5 bases). The CDR3 nucleotides read TGTGCCAGCAGCTTAGGGGGGGGGAACACTGAAGCTTTCTTT. Residues: CASSLGGGNTEAFF. Using reference TRBV13 and TRBJ1-1 for the parts outside the CDR3, the full variable domain is AAGVIQSPRHLIKEKRETATLKCYPIPRHDTVYWYQQGPGQDPQFLISFYEKMQSDKGSIPDRFSAQQFSDYHSELNMSSLELGDSALYFCASSLGGGNTEAFFGQGTRLTVV.